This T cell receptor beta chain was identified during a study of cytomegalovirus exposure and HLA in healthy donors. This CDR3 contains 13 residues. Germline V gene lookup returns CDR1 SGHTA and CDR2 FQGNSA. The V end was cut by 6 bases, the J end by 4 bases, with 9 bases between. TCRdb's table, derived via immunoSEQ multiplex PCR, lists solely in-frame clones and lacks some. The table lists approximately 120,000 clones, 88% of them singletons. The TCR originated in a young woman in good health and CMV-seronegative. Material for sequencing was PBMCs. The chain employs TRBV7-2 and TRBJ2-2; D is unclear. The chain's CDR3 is CASSPQLTGELFF. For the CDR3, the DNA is TGTGCCAGCAGTCCACAGCTCACCGGGGAGCTGTTTTTT.